This T cell receptor beta chain was profiled in a study of shared T cell receptors in the human thymus. Libraries were prepared by immunoSEQ multiplex PCR; TCRdb keeps only in-frame clonotypes and omits some of them. The table has about 660,000 clones, 85% to 90% seen once; the top ten hold around 0.0099%. Germline V gene sequence: CDR1 MNHEY, CDR2 SVGAGI. CDR3 length: 10 amino acids. The V end was cut by 2 bases, the J end by 9 bases, with 5 bases between. These sequences were also reported in another study, on human thymus T cells. That paper notes: Healthy Finnish infants undergoing corrective surgery for congenital heart defects were the donors. Thymic tissue was derived from resections collected during corrective heart surgery. Among thymic and blood repertoires, usage of V and J genes appeared biased. There were highly overlapping thymic repertoires among unrelated individuals, as related research reported.

This TCR was sampled from a boy younger than two with a congenital heart defect. Sequencing input: thymocytes. J is TRBJ2-7 and V is TRBV6-5; no definite D call. CDR3 in DNA: TGTGCCAGCAGTTACCCCGGGCAGTACTTC. Protein: CASSYPGQYF.